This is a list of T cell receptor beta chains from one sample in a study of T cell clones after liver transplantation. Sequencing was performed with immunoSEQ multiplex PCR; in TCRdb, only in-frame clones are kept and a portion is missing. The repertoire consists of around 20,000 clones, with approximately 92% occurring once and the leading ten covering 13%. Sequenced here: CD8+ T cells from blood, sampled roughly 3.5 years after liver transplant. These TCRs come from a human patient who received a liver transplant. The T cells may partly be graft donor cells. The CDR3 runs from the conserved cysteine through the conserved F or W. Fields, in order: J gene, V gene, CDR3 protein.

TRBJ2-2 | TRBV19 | CASTLSGFGAGELFF
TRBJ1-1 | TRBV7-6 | CASSLAGGFAFF
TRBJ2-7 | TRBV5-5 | CASSLAAGGVYEQYF
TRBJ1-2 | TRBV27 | CASSLGPVGQGADGYTF
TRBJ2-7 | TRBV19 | CASSAGRGYEQYF
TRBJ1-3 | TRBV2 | CASREDSRGNTIYF
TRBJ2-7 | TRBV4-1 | CASSVSTVYEQYF
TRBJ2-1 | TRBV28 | CASSHRPPSSYNEQFF
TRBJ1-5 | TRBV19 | CASRTQGWSNQPQHF
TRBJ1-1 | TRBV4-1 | CASSQKKGGTEAFF
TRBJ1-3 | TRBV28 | CASGPAAGGKGNTIYF
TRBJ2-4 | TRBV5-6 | CASSPARRVSKNIQYF
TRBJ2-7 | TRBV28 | CASSLPRRVLGSYEQYF
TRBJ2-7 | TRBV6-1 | CASSEARAAYEQYF
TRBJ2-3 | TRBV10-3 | CAIYSGRGTDTQYF
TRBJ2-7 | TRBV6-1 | CASTGSRETYEQYF
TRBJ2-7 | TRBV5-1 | CASRWTSGSYEQYF